Presented here are 28 T cell receptor beta chains from one specimen sequenced in a study of CD8+CD57+ T cells in acquired aplastic anemia. The use of genomic DNA as template underpinned the TCR beta VDJ and CDR3 profiling. TCRdb itself ran the reads through MiXCR, one entry per CDR3 protein. The table includes 150,000 to 200,000 distinct CDR3 sequences, 55% to 70% detected once. The sample taken for sequencing was sorted CD4+, CD8+, or CD8+CD57+ T cells (not recorded which) from PBMCs. The receptor set was obtained from a human donor in good health.

This clonotype was seen more than once but under ten times. The chain combines TRBV25-1 with TRBJ1-4, with a possible D match to TRBD1 (5 bases). CDR3 length: 15 residues. Germline-derived CDR1 and CDR2 are MGHDK and SYGVNS. The V end was cut by 5 bases, the J end by 7 bases, with 17 bases between. The chain's CDR3 is CASSSGDGRREKLFF. CDR3 bases: TGTGCCAGCAGTAGTGGGGACGGAAGGCGTGAAAAACTGTTTTTT.

Worth noting for this clonotype: With a much larger clone just one base away, this may be a read error. The chain links TRBV6-5 to TRBJ2-2, with 8 positions matching TRBD2. Germline CDR1 is MNHEY and CDR2 is SVGAGI. This CDR3 spans 16 amino acids. The CDR3 region is CASTSGLVRNTGELLF. CDR3 bases: TGTGCCAGCACCTCGGGACTAGTTAGGAACACCGGGGAGCTGCTTTTT.

The chain carries TRBV5-1 and TRBJ2-7; no firm D call. V lost 0 bases to trimming and J lost 3 bases, with 7 bases between them. CDR3 length: 13 amino acids. The V gene's germline CDR1 is SGHRS and CDR2 YFSETQ. The CDR3 loop reads CASSLAANYEQYF. The CDR3 DNA reads as TGCGCCAGCAGCTTGGCCGCAAACTACGAGCAGTACTTC.

Only a few counts were recorded for this clonotype. V and J are TRBV5-1 and TRBJ2-1; 12 nucleotides match TRBD1. Trimming took 3 bases from V and 4 from J; bases not matched to a gene: 5. The CDR3 is made up of 16 amino acids. In germline, CDR1 is SGHRS, CDR2 YFSETQ. The CDR3 spells CASSSLGQGAYNEQFF. CDR3 bases: TGCGCCAGCAGCTCGCTGGGACAGGGGGCTTACAATGAGCAGTTCTTC.

This clonotype was seen a few times. The chain is built from TRBV30 and TRBJ1-1; TRBD1 matches at 7 bases. Germline CDR1 is GTSNPN and CDR2 is SVGIG (reference sequence). Trimming cost V 4 bases and J 8 bases; bases outside gene matches: 7. The CDR3 is made up of 12 amino acids. DNA for the CDR3: TGTGCCTGGACCTCGGACAGGAACGAAGCTTTCTTT. As protein: CAWTSDRNEAFF.

This clonotype was detected only a few times. V is TRBV24-1 and J is TRBJ2-5, with D possibly TRBD1 on 6 matching bases. Trimming pared 7 bases from V and 5 bases from J, leaving 13 bases between. The CDR3 length is 13 residues. Per the germline V gene, CDR1 is KGHDR and CDR2 is SFDVKD. CDR3 residues: CATSRGPWETQYF. The CDR3 DNA reads as TGTGCCACCAGCAGGGGCCCATGGGAGACCCAGTACTTC.

This clonotype has only a few counts. The DNA of the CDR3 is TGTGCCAGCAGTGAATGGGGGCGGGAGACAGAACTCGGCTACACCTTC. Translation gives CASSEWGRETELGYTF. This sequence joins TRBV25-1 and TRBJ1-2; D is perhaps TRBD1 (6 bases). V was cut by 1 base and J by 8 bases, with 20 bases left in between. The CDR3 contains 16 residues. Per the germline V gene, CDR1 is MGHDK and CDR2 is SYGVNS.

J is TRBJ2-6 and V is TRBV5-4; the match to TRBD1 covers 8 bases. CDR3 size: 18 residues. The trim removed 0 bases at V and 0 bases at J, leaving 5 bases unmatched. In germline, CDR1 is SGHNT, CDR2 YYREEE (reference sequence). The CDR3 DNA is TGTGCCAGCAGCTTGGTGGGGACAGGATACTCTGGGGCCAACGTCCTGACTTTC. It is translated as CASSLVGTGYSGANVLTF.

This clonotype was counted only a few times. This chain uses TRBV10-3 with TRBJ2-1; no clear D gene. Trimming took off 3 bases at V and 8 bases at J, with 5 bases between the two ends. Germline values: CDR1 ENHRY, CDR2 SYGVKD. This CDR3 is 11 amino acids long. This CDR3 reads CAISDMDEQFF. The CDR3 DNA reads TGTGCCATCAGTGATATGGATGAGCAGTTCTTC.

The chain employs TRBV5-1 and TRBJ2-3; TRBD2 matches at 11 bases. This CDR3 is built from 15 residues. Looked up from germline, CDR1 is SGHRS and CDR2 is YFSETQ. V dropped 2 bases and J dropped 3; count of bases not matched to a gene: 2. The CDR3 DNA is TGCGCCAGCAGCTTTAGCGGGGGGGCAACAGATACGCAGTATTTT. Protein sequence: CASSFSGGATDTQYF.

This clonotype was recorded a few times. The V call is TRBV10-1, the J call TRBJ2-5; TRBD2 agrees at 16 bases. There are 19 residues in the CDR3. Germline CDR1 and CDR2: WNHNN and SYGVQD (reference sequence). The V gene end was trimmed by 6 bases and the J gene end by 5 bases; junction bases not matched to a gene: 15. For the CDR3, the DNA is TGCGCCAGCAGCGGCCAGGGGACTAGCGGGAGGGGGGTTCGGGAGACCCAGTACTTC. This gives the protein CASSGQGTSGRGVRETQYF.

This clonotype appeared many times. This chain connects TRBV29-1 to TRBJ2-1; 10 positions match TRBD2. V lost 1 base, J lost 9 bases, and 12 bases stayed unmatched. Germline V gives CDR1 SQVTM, CDR2 ANQGSEA. The CDR3 spans 16 residues. In nucleotides, the CDR3 is TGCAGCGTTGAAGGGCCCCCAGCGGGAGGGCCTAGTGAGCAGTTCTTC. Its translation is CSVEGPPAGGPSEQFF.

This sequence joins TRBV5-8 and TRBJ1-5, with D hard to call. This CDR3 region has 11 residues. The V end lost 0 bases, the J end lost 14 bases, and 9 bases lay between the germline ends. Germline assignment: CDR1 SGHTS and CDR2 YDEGEE. The CDR3 sequence is CASSLAGYEHF. CDR3 nucleotides: TGTGCCAGCAGCTTGGCAGGATACGAGCATTTT.

The chain links TRBV20-1 to TRBJ2-2, with unresolved D. The CDR3 has 15 residues. Germline V gives CDR1 DFQATT, CDR2 SNEGSKA (reference sequence). V was clipped by 3 bases and J by 0 bases, with 11 bases between them. As DNA, the CDR3 is TGCAGTGCTAGGCCCCCGGTTCCGAACACCGGGGAGCTGTTTTTT. This gives the protein CSARPPVPNTGELFF.

This clonotype showed up many times. The chain uses TRBV13 and TRBJ2-7, with 7 bases fitting TRBD1. The V segment lost 3 bases and the J segment 2 bases; nucleotides outside the gene matches: 4. The V gene's germline CDR1 is PRHDT and CDR2 FYEKMQ (reference sequence). This CDR3 comprises 14 residues. The CDR3 sequence: CASSFRQGTYEQYF. CDR3 sequence (DNA): TGTGCCAGCAGCTTCCGACAGGGCACCTACGAGCAGTACTTC.

To note about this clonotype: Compared with germline, one end of the junction differs, possibly owing to a read error. The chain is built from TRBV7-6 and TRBJ2-7; TRBD1 or TRBD2 may be the D gene (5 bases each). Germline V CDR1 and CDR2: SGHVS, FNYEAQ. The CDR3 has 16 residues. The CDR3 spells CASSSCILGVPGEQYF. CDR3 nucleotide sequence: TGTGCTAGCAGCTCATGCATATTGGGGGTGCCTGGAGAGCAGTACTTC.

The chain uses TRBV2 and TRBJ1-5; the D is unclear. This CDR3 contains 10 residues. V was shortened by 7 bases and J by 12 bases, with 10 bases between the two germline ends. Germline V gives CDR1 SNHLY, CDR2 FYNNEI. The CDR3 DNA reads TGTGCCAGCATTGGAGCGGTCCAGCATTTT. Translating it yields CASIGAVQHF.

This clonotype was counted many times. The J gene is TRBJ2-2, the V gene TRBV11-3; D uncertain. The CDR3 contains 15 residues. V lost 3 bases to trimming and J lost 2 bases, with 10 bases between them. Germline CDR1 and CDR2: SGHNT and YENEEA. CDR3 region: CASSFNVGNTGELFF. DNA for the CDR3: TGTGCCAGCAGCTTTAACGTGGGCAACACCGGGGAGCTGTTTTTT.

The chain couples TRBV7-2 to TRBJ1-1; D not certain. Trimming took off 5 bases at V and 2 bases at J, with 18 bases between the two ends. The CDR3 runs 16 residues. Germline V gene data show CDR1 as SGHTA and CDR2 as FQGNSA. For the CDR3, the DNA is TGTGCCAGCAGCCCCAGCCTTGGAAGGATTAACACTGAAGCTTTCTTT. It translates to CASSPSLGRINTEAFF.

This clonotype is a singleton in its sample. The chain is built from TRBV9 and TRBJ2-7, with TRBD2 matching over 9 bases. The CDR3 covers 15 residues. Germline V gene sequence: CDR1 SGDLS, CDR2 YYNGEE. V was pared by 5 bases and J by 4 bases, with 10 bases of the junction left unmatched. The CDR3 DNA follows: TGTGCCAGCAGTTACTCGAATAGCGGGAGTTACGAGCAGTACTTC. The encoded protein is CASSYSNSGSYEQYF.

This chain uses TRBV4-2 with TRBJ2-7; D may be TRBD2 (7 bases). Trimming took off 2 bases at V and 6 bases at J, with 14 bases between the two ends. Looked up from germline, CDR1 is LGHNA and CDR2 is YNFKEQ. This CDR3 comprises 14 residues. The CDR3 region is CASSQSTGGPEQYF. For the CDR3, the DNA is TGTGCCAGCAGCCAAAGCACCGGGGGGCCCGAGCAGTACTTC.

This clonotype has only one observation. The chain recombines TRBV20-1 with TRBJ1-1; 7 nucleotides match TRBD1. V lost 2 bases and J lost 1; bases outside the gene matches: 7. Germline CDR1 DFQATT, CDR2 SNEGSKA (reference sequence). CDR3 length: 15 residues. The CDR3 DNA reads as TGCAGTGCTAGAACCCCAACAGGGGAGAACACTGAAGCTTTCTTT. This codes for CSARTPTGENTEAFF.

The rearrangement links TRBV18 to TRBJ2-7, with D possibly TRBD1 on 6 matching bases. Germline CDR1 is KGHSH and CDR2 is LQKENI. The CDR3 extends over 11 amino acids. Trimming removed 5 bases from V and 5 bases from J, with 7 bases in between. The CDR3, as DNA: TGTGCCAGCTCAGAGGGGGACGAGCAGTACTTC. Protein sequence: CASSEGDEQYF.

This clonotype has a single count. V gene TRBV10-3 combines with J gene TRBJ2-5; maybe TRBD2 (6 bases). Germline-derived CDR1 and CDR2 are ENHRY and SYGVKD. The V end lost 0 bases, the J end lost 5 bases, and 13 bases lay between the germline ends. The CDR3 spans 15 residues. This chain's CDR3 is CAISESTRLTETQYF. CDR3 nucleotides: TGTGCCATCAGTGAGTCGACTAGGCTAACGGAGACCCAGTACTTC.

J is TRBJ2-7 and V is TRBV20-1, with 11 bases matching TRBD1. J was trimmed by 6 bases and V by 5 bases; bases with no gene match: 9. Germline assignment: CDR1 DFQATT and CDR2 SNEGSKA (reference sequence). CDR3 length: 14 residues. The chain's CDR3 is CSAGGRTGGLEQYF. The CDR3 DNA reads as TGCAGTGCTGGGGGACGGACAGGGGGCCTCGAGCAGTACTTC.

This rearrangement joins TRBV19 to TRBJ1-2; D gene uncertain. V was trimmed by 3 bases and J by 0 bases, leaving 11 bases between them. CDR3 length: 15 residues. Germline CDR1 is LNHDA and CDR2 is SQIVND (reference sequence). In DNA form, the CDR3 reads TGTGCCAGTAGTATTGAGCCGGGAGCTAACTATGGCTACACCTTC. Protein product: CASSIEPGANYGYTF.

This clonotype was counted only a few times. The J gene is TRBJ1-6, the V gene TRBV10-3, with D perhaps TRBD1 (5 bases). V gave up 3 bases and J gave up 1 base, with 7 bases separating them. This CDR3 is 15 amino acids long. Germline CDR1 and CDR2: ENHRY and SYGVKD. This CDR3 is CAISDEGSYNSPLHF. The CDR3 nucleotides read TGTGCCATCAGTGATGAGGGGTCCTATAATTCACCCCTCCACTTT.

The chain couples TRBV7-2 to TRBJ2-5, with D perhaps TRBD2 (7 bases). CDR3 length: 15 residues. Germline CDR1 is SGHTA and CDR2 is FQGNSA. Deletions cut 2 bases from V and 5 bases from J, with 15 bases between. The CDR3 spells CASSLTRGGWETQYF. The CDR3 nucleotides read TGTGCCAGCAGCTTAACGAGGGGGGGCTGGGAGACCCAGTACTTC.